This TCR beta chain is from a study of cytomegalovirus exposure and HLA in healthy donors. Trimming took 7 bases from V and 3 from J, leaving 16 bases between them. The CDR3 extends over 15 amino acids. Looked up from germline, CDR1 is SGHNT and CDR2 is YYREEE (reference sequence). Study-level points and caveats: Information on immune exposure was restricted to one variable (CMV serostatus).

Concerning this clone itself: Its antigen is not known.

60 Vbeta and 13 Jbeta primers were used in PCR. Data came from immunoSEQ multiplex PCR; TCRdb stores just in-frame clones and leaves some out. This table holds 95,000 to 100,000 clones, roughly three quarters found once. V usage is TRBV5-4 and J usage is TRBJ2-2, with D tentatively TRBD1 (5 bases). Input material: PBMCs. This TCR was sampled from a man aged 35-49 years in good health and CMV-seronegative. CDR3 residues: CASRQGVADTGELFF. The DNA of the CDR3 is TGTGCCAGCCGGCAGGGTGTAGCTGACACCGGGGAGCTGTTTTTT. Based on the CDR3 plus reference TRBV5-4 and TRBJ2-2, the full variable domain is ETGVTQSPTHLIKTRGQQVTLRCSSQSGHNTVSWYQQALGQGPQFIFQYYREEENGRGNFPPRFSGLQFPNYSSELNVNALELDDSALYLCASRQGVADTGELFFGEGSRLTVL.